Shown below are 3 T cell receptor beta chains from a single sample sequenced in a study of T cell changes during pregnancy in multiple sclerosis. Assay used: immunoSEQ multiplex PCR; TCRdb lists only in-frame clones, some missing. The sample comprises about 60,000 clones, about 94% of which are singletons, and roughly 3% rests with the top ten. Sequenced material: CD8+ T cells from peripheral blood mononuclear cells, taken in the second trimester of pregnancy. These receptors were collected from a female donor with multiple sclerosis, enrolled in a pregnancy study.

The chain recombines TRBV29-1 with TRBJ2-1; D is ambiguous. V was cut by 4 bases and J by 5 bases, with 12 bases left in between. The CDR3 consists of 13 residues. CDR1 is SQVTM, CDR2 ANQGSEA, per germline. CDR3 nucleotide sequence: TGCAGCGTTGTGGGCATTTCCCACAATGAGCAGTTCTTC. Protein: CSVVGISHNEQFF.

Worth noting for this clone: Other DNA sequences in the sample encode the same CDR3. CDR3 protein: CASSLLGTGKYEQYF. Written as DNA, the CDR3 is TGTGCCAGCAGCCTATTAGGGACAGGGAAGTATGAGCAGTACTTC. The V call is TRBV6-5, the J call TRBJ2-7; 9 nucleotides match TRBD1. Trimming at V came to 6 bases and at J to 7 bases, leaving 13 bases not matched to a gene. CDR1 and CDR2 (germline): MNHEY, SVGAGI. The length of the CDR3 is 15 residues.

This chain connects TRBV5-6 to TRBJ2-7; TRBD1 might be the D (5 bases). Germline V gives CDR1 SGHDT, CDR2 YYEEEE. Trimming took off 5 bases at V and 3 bases at J, with 18 bases between the two ends. This CDR3 is 15 amino acids long. The CDR3: CASSKGSTDYYEQYF. CDR3 bases: TGTGCCAGCAGTAAGGGGTCGACAGATTACTACGAGCAGTACTTC.